The source of this TCR beta chain is a study of blood T cell repertoires in COVID-19. As for the study in general: The samples span acute and convalescent COVID-19 from the United States, Italy and Spain. The cDNA or gDNA used as material had been derived from T cells, B-cell-depleted T cells, or PBMCs.

The V and J ends lost 6 bases and 2 bases respectively, with 11 bases between them. The CDR3 loop spans 13 amino acids. Germline V CDR1 and CDR2: KGHSH, LQKENI. Study processing details: Estimated nucleated cell counts came from reference gene primer amplification. This table comes from immunoSEQ multiplex PCR, and its TCRdb copy is limited to in-frame clones, with some not included. The V and J calls and clone size were taken over from that table, and D and trimming were inferred from the DNA. This sample has more than 300,000 clones, with around 87% found just once. This rearrangement joins TRBV18 to TRBJ2-7, with D tentatively TRBD1 (5 bases). Specimen: peripheral blood. This TCR came from a woman in her 30s with COVID-19, enrolled during active disease. CDR3 nucleotide sequence: TGTGCCAGCTCCCTTCGACAGACCTACGAGCAGTACTTC. As protein: CASSLRQTYEQYF.